The 4 T cell receptor beta chains listed next were all sequenced from one sample in a study of T cells after posttransplantation cyclophosphamide. Using immunoSEQ multiplex PCR, the repertoire was profiled, and TCRdb retains in-frame clones only, with some absent. The sample shows 8,000 or so clones, none of them appearing just once. A marrow graft followed busulfan-fludarabine conditioning, with cyclophosphamide on days +3 and +4. The source was PBMCs, collected after allogeneic stem cell transplant with posttransplant cyclophosphamide. Receptors originate from a male patient aged 45-60 years who received an allogeneic stem cell transplant from an unrelated donor, was CMV-positive, and had acute GVHD only. The T cells may partly be graft donor cells.

This clone was counted between two and nine times. The V call is TRBV28, the J call TRBJ1-4; no reliable D call. Between the trimmed V and J ends, which lost 6 bases and 1 base, there was a span of 12 bases. The CDR3 is 15 residues long. Germline CDR1 is MDHEN and CDR2 is SYDVKM. In nucleotides, the CDR3 is TGTGCCAGCAGACCCCAGTTCATAACTAATGAAAAACTGTTTTTT. Amino acid sequence: CASRPQFITNEKLFF.

This clone has at least ten counts. This chain uses TRBV29-1 with TRBJ2-3; D remains ambiguous. V shed 8 bases and J shed 7 bases, with 13 bases lying between them. The CDR3 length is 11 residues. The germline gives CDR1 SQVTM, CDR2 ANQGSEA. CDR3 in DNA: TGCAGCTCCCGCGGTCGCAATACGCAGTATTTT. This codes for CSSRGRNTQYF.

This clone was seen only a few times. The chain carries TRBV19 and TRBJ1-3; no reliable D call. Germline CDR1 and CDR2: LNHDA and SQIVND (reference sequence). V lost 5 bases and J lost 0, with 11 bases in between. The CDR3 runs to 15 residues. The DNA of the CDR3 is TGTGCCAGTAGTGTCTTTTTTAGCTCTGGAAACACCATATATTTT. Residues: CASSVFFSSGNTIYF.

This clone was seen ten or more times. V gene TRBV6-1 combines with J gene TRBJ1-3; no clear D. Deletions cut 3 bases from V and 1 base from J, with 16 bases between. Germline CDR1 MNHNS, CDR2 SASEGT. This CDR3 spans 17 amino acids. In DNA form, the CDR3 reads TGTGCCAGCAGTGACCCCAGAGGTCCAGCTTCTGGAAACACCATATATTTT. Its translation: CASSDPRGPASGNTIYF.